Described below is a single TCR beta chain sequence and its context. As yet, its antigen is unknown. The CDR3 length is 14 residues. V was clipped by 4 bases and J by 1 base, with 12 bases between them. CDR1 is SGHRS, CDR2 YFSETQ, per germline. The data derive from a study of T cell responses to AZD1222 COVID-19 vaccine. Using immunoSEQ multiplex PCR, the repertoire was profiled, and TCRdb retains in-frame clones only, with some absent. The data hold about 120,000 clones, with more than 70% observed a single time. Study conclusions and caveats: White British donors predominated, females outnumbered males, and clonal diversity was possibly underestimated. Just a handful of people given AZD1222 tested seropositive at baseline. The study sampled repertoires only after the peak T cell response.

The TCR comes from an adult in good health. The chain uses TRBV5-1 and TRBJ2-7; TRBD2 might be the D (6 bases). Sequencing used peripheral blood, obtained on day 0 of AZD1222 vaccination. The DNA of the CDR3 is TGCGCCAGCAGCGTCCTCGGGGGTTCCTACGAGCAGTACTTC. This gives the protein CASSVLGGSYEQYF.